The TCR beta chain under discussion was sequenced for a study of T cell responses to AZD1222 COVID-19 vaccine. Study observations and caveats: Nearly half of spike-specific TCRs reportedly target variant regions that are unmutated in the B.1.351 and B.1.1.7 variants.

This table comes from immunoSEQ multiplex PCR, and its TCRdb copy is limited to in-frame clones, with some not included. The data contain 60,000 to 65,000 clones, 76% of them singletons. With regard to this clone: Its specificity is not known.

The sequence derives from an adult in good health. The specimen comprised peripheral blood, sampled on day 0 of AZD1222 vaccination.

Here the CDR3 reads CASSPGRLTNEKLFF. CDR3 coding DNA: TGTGCCAGCAGCCCAGGAAGGTTAACTAATGAAAAACTGTTTTTT. The chain uses TRBV5-8 and TRBJ1-4; D is uncertain. CDR3 length equals 15 residues. V dropped 4 bases and J dropped 1 base, with 11 bases sitting between them. Germline V CDR1 and CDR2: SGHTS, YDEGEE.